The text below deals with one T cell receptor (beta chain). Its specificity is not known. TCRdb re-called the 5' RACE reads and catalogs CDR3 proteins one per entry, DNA excluded. There are some 200,000 distinct CDR3 sequences in the sample, with 7.5% to 8% held by the top ten. The data originate from a study of monozygotic twins with inflammatory bowel disease. General observations from the study: Among IBD patients, fewer clonotypes were shared with others than among healthy twins, especially with disease activity. In these data, no single strong IBD-associated signal or clonotype received support.

Per the germline V gene, CDR1 is SGHTA and CDR2 is FQGTGA. There are 16 residues in the CDR3. The V gene is TRBV7-3, the J gene TRBJ2-2; the TCRdb D gene call, TRBD1, has no DNA to confirm it. Sequencing was carried out using blood. The receptor comes from a human donor with ulcerative colitis or Crohn's disease, or a healthy co-twin of an affected twin (not recorded which). The CDR3 loop reads CASSLGQGMAGGELFF.